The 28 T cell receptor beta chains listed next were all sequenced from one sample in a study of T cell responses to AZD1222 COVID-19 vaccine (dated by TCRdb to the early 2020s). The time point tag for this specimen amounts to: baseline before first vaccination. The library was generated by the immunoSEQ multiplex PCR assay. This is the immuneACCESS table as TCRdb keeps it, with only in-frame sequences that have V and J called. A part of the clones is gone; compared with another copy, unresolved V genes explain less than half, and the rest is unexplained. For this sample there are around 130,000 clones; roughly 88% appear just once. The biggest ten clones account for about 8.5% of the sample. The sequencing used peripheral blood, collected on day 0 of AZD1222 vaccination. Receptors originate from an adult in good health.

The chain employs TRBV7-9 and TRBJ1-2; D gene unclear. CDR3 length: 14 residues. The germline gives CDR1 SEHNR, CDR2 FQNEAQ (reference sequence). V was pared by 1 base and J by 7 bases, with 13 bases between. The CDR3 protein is CASSLDVGIGGYTF. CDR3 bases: TGTGCCAGCAGCTTAGACGTGGGTATAGGTGGCTACACCTTC.

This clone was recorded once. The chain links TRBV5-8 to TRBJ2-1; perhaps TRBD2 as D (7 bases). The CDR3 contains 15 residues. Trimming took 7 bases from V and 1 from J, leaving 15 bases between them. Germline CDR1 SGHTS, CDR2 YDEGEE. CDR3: CASGRKGGSYNEQFF. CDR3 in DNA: TGTGCCAGCGGGAGGAAGGGGGGGTCCTACAATGAGCAGTTCTTC.

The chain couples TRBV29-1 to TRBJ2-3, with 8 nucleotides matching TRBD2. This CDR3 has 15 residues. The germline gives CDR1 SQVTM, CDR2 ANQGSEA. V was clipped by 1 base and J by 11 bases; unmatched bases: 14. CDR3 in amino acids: CSVEVKGTRRWEQYF. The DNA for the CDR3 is TGCAGCGTTGAAGTGAAGGGGACTAGAAGGTGGGAGCAGTATTTT.

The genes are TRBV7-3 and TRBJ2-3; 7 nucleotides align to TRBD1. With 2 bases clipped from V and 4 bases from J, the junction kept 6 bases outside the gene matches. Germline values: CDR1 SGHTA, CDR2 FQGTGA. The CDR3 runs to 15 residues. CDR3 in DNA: TGTGCCAGCAGCTTACGACAGGGCTTTCCAGATACGCAGTATTTT. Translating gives CASSLRQGFPDTQYF.

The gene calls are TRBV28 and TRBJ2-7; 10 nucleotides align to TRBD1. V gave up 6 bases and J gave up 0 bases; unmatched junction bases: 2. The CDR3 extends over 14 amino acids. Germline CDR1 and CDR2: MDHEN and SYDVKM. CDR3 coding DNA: TGTGCCAGCAGAGGGACAGGGGACTCCTACGAGCAGTACTTC. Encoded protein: CASRGTGDSYEQYF.

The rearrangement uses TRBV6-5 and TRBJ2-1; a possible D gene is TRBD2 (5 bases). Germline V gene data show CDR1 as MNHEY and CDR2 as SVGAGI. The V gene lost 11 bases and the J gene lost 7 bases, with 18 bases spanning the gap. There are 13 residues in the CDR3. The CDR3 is CAARGDPYNEQFF. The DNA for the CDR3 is TGTGCCGCTCGGGGAGACCCGTATAATGAGCAGTTCTTC.

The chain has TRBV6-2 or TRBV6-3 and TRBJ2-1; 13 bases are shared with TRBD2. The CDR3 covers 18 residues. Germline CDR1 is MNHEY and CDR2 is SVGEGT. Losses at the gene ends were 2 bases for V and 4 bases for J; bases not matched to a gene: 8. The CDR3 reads CASSYTSGRGYVYNEQFF. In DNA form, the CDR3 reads TGTGCCAGCAGTTACACTAGCGGGAGGGGTTACGTGTACAATGAGCAGTTCTTC.

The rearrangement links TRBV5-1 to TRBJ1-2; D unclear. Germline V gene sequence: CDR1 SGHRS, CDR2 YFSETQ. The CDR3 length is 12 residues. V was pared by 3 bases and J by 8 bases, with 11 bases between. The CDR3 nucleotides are TGCGCCAGCAGCTCTCAGTGGATGGGCTACACCTTC. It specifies CASSSQWMGYTF.

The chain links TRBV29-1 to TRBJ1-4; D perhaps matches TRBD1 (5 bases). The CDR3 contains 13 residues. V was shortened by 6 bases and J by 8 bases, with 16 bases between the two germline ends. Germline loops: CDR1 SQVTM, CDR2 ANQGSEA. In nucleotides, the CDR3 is TGCAGCGTATCCGGGACCTTGGGGGAAAAACTGTTTTTT. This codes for CSVSGTLGEKLFF.

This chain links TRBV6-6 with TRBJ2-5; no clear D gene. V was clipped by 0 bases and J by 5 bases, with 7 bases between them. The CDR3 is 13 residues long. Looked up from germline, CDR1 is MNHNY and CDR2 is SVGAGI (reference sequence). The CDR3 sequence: CASSYSRSETQYF. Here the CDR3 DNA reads TGTGCCAGCAGTTACTCGCGTTCGGAGACCCAGTACTTC.

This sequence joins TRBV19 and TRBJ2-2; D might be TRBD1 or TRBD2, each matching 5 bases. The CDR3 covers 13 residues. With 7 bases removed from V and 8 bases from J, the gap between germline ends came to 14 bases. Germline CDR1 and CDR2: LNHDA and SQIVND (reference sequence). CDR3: CASISIGAGELFF. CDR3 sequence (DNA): TGTGCCAGTATCTCGATCGGGGCTGGGGAGCTGTTTTTT.

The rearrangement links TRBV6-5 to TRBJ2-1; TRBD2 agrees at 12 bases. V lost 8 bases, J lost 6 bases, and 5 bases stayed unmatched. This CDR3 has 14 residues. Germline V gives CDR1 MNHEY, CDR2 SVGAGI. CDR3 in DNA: TGTGCCAGCCGCACGGGACTAGCGGGCAATGAGCAGTTCTTC. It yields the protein CASRTGLAGNEQFF.

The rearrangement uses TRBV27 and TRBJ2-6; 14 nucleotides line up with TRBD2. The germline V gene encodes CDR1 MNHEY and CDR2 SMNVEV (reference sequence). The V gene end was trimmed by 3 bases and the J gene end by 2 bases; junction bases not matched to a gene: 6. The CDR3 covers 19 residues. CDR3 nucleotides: TGTGCCAGCAGTTTGACTCGACTAGCGGGGGGGCCTGGGGCCAACGTCCTGACTTTC. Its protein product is CASSLTRLAGGPGANVLTF.

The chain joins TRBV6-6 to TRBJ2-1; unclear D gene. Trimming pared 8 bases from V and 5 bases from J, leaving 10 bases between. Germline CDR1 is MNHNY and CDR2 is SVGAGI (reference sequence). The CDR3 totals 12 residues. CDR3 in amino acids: CASESRHNEQFF. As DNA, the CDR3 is TGTGCCAGCGAGTCCAGGCACAATGAGCAGTTCTTC.

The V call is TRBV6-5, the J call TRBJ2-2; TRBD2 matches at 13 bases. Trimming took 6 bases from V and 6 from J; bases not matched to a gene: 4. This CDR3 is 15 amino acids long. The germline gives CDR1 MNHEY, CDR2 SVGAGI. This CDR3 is CASRGTSGRAGELFF. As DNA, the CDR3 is TGTGCCAGCAGAGGAACTAGCGGGAGGGCCGGGGAGCTGTTTTTT.

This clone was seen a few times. CDR3 in DNA: TGCGCCAGCAGCCAAACGCGGGTGGCTGAAGCTTTCTTT. Translating gives CASSQTRVAEAFF. This chain links TRBV4-3 with TRBJ1-1, with D unresolved. V dropped 2 bases and J dropped 6 bases, with 10 bases sitting between them. From germline, CDR1 is LGHNA and CDR2 YSLEER. The CDR3 covers 13 residues.

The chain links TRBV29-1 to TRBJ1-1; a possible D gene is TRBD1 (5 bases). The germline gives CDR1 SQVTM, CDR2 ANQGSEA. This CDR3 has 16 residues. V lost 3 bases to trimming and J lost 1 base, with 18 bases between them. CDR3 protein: CSVEYGTAVRNTEAFF. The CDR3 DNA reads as TGCAGCGTTGAGTACGGGACGGCAGTCCGGAACACTGAAGCTTTCTTT. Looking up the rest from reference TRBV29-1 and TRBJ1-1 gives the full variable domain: SAVISQKPSRDICQRGTSLTIQCQVDSQVTMMFWYRQQPGQSLTLIATANQGSEATYESGFVIDKFPISRPNLTFSTLTVSNMSPEDSSIYLCSVEYGTAVRNTEAFFGQGTRLTVV.

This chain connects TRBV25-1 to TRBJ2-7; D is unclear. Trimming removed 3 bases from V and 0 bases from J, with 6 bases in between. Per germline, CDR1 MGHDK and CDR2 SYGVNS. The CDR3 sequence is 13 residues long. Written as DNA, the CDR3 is TGTGCCAGCAGTGACGGGTACTCCTACGAGCAGTACTTC. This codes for CASSDGYSYEQYF.

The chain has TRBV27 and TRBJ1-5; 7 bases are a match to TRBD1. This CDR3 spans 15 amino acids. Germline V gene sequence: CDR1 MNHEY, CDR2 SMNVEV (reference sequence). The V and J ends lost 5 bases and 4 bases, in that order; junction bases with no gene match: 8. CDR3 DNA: TGTGCCAGCAGTCTCACAGGGGCTCGGAATCAGCCCCAGCATTTT. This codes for CASSLTGARNQPQHF.

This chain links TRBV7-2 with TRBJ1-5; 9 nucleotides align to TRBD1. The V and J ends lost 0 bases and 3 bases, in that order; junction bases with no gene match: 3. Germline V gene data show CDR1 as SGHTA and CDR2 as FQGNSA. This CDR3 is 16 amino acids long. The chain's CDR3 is CASSLAGQGPNQPQHF. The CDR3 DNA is TGTGCCAGCAGCTTAGCGGGACAGGGCCCCAATCAGCCCCAGCATTTT.

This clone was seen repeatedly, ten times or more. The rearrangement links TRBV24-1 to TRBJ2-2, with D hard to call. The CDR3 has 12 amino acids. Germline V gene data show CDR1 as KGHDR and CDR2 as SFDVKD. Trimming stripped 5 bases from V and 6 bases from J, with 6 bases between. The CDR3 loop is CATSARSGELFF. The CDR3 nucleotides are TGTGCCACCAGTGCTAGGTCCGGGGAGCTGTTTTTT.

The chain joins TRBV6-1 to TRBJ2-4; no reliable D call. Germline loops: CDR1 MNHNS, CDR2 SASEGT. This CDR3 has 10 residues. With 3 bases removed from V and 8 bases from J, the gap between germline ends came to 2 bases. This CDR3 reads CASSEDIQYF. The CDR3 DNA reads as TGTGCCAGCAGTGAGGACATTCAGTACTTC.

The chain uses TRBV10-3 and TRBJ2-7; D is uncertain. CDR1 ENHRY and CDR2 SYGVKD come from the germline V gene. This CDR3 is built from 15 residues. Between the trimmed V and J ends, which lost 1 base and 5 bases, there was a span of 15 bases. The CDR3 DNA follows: TGTGCCATCAGTGAGTGGAGTAGGGTGCCAAACGAGCAGTACTTC. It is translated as CAISEWSRVPNEQYF.

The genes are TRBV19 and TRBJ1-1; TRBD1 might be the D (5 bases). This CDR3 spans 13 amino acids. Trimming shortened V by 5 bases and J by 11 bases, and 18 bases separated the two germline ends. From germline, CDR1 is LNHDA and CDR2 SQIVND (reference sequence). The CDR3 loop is CASSSDISFGAFF. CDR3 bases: TGTGCCAGTAGTTCGGACATAAGCTTTGGCGCTTTCTTT.

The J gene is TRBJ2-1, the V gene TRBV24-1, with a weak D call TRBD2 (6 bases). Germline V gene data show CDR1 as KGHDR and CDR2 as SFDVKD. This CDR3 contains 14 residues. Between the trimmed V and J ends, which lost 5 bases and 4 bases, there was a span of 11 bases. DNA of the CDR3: TGTGCCACCAGTGTACCGGGAGTTTACAATGAGCAGTTCTTC. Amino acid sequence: CATSVPGVYNEQFF.

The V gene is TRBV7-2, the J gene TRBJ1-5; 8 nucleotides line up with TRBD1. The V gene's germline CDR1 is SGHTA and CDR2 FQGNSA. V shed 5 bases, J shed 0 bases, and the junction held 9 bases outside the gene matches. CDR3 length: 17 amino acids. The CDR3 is CASSTGQAIYSNQPQHF. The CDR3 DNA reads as TGTGCCAGCAGCACGGGACAGGCGATTTATAGCAATCAGCCCCAGCATTTT.

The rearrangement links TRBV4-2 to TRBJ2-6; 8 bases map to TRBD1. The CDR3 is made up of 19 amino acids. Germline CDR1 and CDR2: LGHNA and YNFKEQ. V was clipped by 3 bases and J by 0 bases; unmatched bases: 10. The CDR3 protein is CASSQAPRTGSSGANVLTF. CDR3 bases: TGTGCCAGCAGCCAGGCTCCTAGGACAGGGAGCTCTGGGGCCAACGTCCTGACTTTC.

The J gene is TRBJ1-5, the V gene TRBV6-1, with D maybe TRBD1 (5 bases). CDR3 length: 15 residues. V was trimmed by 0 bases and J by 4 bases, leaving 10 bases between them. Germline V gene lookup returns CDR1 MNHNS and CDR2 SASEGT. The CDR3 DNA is TGTGCCAGCAGTGAAGCCGCAGGGAATAATCAGCCCCAGCATTTT. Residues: CASSEAAGNNQPQHF.